Shown below are 7 T cell receptor beta chains from a single sample sequenced in a study of T cell repertoires in cytomegalovirus infection (dated by TCRdb to about 2019). The sequencing machine was an Illumina HiSeq 1500. TCRdb trimmed the raw reads at Q25, called clones with MiXCR and kept productive beta chains. A single entry per CDR3 protein holds the most common genes and DNA from its merged rows. Recorded for this sample are 350,000 to 550,000 distinct CDR3 sequences; approximately 33% of them occurred a single time. The biggest ten clones account for around 13% of the sample. Source material: PBMCs. These receptors came from a human donor in good health (CMV status not recorded). Some clones in this sample may be carry-over from other donors' samples.

This clonotype was picked up many times. At one boundary the junction diverges from the germline segment, which might be a read error. V and J are TRBV7-2 and TRBJ1-2; TRBD1 agrees at 7 bases. Germline CDR1 and CDR2: SGHTA and FQGNSA. The CDR3 is 14 amino acids. This chain's CDR3 is CASTLRQGYYGYTF. CDR3 in DNA: TGTGCCAGCACCTTAAGACAGGGTTACTATGGCTACACCTTC.

This clonotype has a handful of counts. CDR3 protein: CASSGKTGDDEAFF. Here the CDR3 DNA reads TGTGCCAGCAGTGGTAAGACAGGGGATGATGAAGCTTTCTTT. V and J are TRBV25-1 and TRBJ1-1; 8 nucleotides match TRBD1. Germline CDR1 is MGHDK and CDR2 is SYGVNS. Germline trimming cut 4 bases from V and 7 bases from J; bases unmatched to any gene: 8. This CDR3 has 14 residues.

This clonotype is a singleton in its sample. It is likely a read error, because the conserved phenylalanine at the end of the CDR3 is missing. This chain links TRBV2 with TRBJ2-7; the match to TRBD2 covers 10 bases. This CDR3 contains 17 residues. The germline CDR1 and CDR2 sequences are SNHLY and FYNNEI. J lost 3 bases, V lost 0 bases, and 8 bases had no gene match. CDR3 coding DNA: TGTGCCAGCAGTGAAGCGTTGCCTAGCGGGGGACGCTACGAGCAGTACTTA. This sequence encodes CASSEALPSGGRYEQYL.

This clonotype was detected a few times. The chain joins TRBV18 to TRBJ2-3, with D unclear. This CDR3 is 13 amino acids long. Looked up from germline, CDR1 is KGHSH and CDR2 is LQKENI. The V end lost 6 bases, the J end lost 5 bases, and 12 bases lay between the germline ends. The CDR3 coding sequence is TGTGCCAGCTCTCAAACGATGGGAGATACGCAGTATTTT. Protein product: CASSQTMGDTQYF.

This clonotype was recorded at least ten times. The gene calls are TRBV28 and TRBJ1-2; 7 nucleotides match TRBD1. The CDR3 is 15 residues long. Germline lookup yields CDR1 MDHEN and CDR2 SYDVKM. Germline trimming cut 6 bases from V and 6 bases from J; bases unmatched to any gene: 13. CDR3 protein: CASSPVGRGFDGYTF. The DNA for the CDR3 is TGTGCCAGCAGCCCTGTCGGCAGGGGGTTCGATGGCTACACCTTC.

This chain joins TRBV9 and TRBJ1-1, with no clear D. With 1 base removed from V and 6 bases from J, the gap between germline ends came to 13 bases. This CDR3 spans 14 amino acids. Germline CDR1 is SGDLS and CDR2 is YYNGEE. CDR3 residues: CASSVSASVAEAFF. The CDR3 coding sequence is TGTGCCAGCAGCGTATCCGCGAGTGTGGCTGAAGCTTTCTTT. Complete variable domain (other parts from reference TRBV9 and TRBJ1-1): DSGVTQTPKHLITATGQRVTLRCSPRSGDLSVYWYQQSLDQGLQFLIQYYNGEERAKGNILERFSAQQFPDLHSELNLSSLELGDSALYFCASSVSASVAEAFFGQGTRLTVV.

This chain links TRBV7-2 with TRBJ2-1; 10 nucleotides match TRBD2. Germline V gene sequence: CDR1 SGHTA, CDR2 FQGNSA. Trimming took 6 bases from V and 1 from J; bases not matched to a gene: 6. The CDR3 is made up of 16 amino acids. In DNA, the CDR3 is TGTGCCAGCAGATTAACTAGCGGGGCTTCCTACAATGAGCAGTTCTTC. It yields the protein CASRLTSGASYNEQFF.